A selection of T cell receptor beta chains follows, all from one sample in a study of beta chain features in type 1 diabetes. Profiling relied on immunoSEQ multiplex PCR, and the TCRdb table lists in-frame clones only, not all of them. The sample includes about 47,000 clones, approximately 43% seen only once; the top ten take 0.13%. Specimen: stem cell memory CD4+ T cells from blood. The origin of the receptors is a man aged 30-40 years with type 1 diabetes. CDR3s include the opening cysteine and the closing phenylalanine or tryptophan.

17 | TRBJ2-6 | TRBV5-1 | CASSWDSASSGANVLTF
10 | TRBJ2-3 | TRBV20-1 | CSAGAGTQYF
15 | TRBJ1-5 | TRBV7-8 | CASSLDRVGNQPQHF
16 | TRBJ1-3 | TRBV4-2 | CASSHPWGGPGNTIYF
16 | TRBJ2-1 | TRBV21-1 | CASSKSLGGEYNEQFF
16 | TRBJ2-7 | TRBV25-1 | CASSGTGTGGTYEQYF
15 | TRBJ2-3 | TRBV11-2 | CASSLRTGPTDTQYF
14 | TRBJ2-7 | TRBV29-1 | CSVLRDTGSYEQYF
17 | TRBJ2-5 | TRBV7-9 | CASSRTSGRRRQETQYF
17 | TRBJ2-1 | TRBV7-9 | CASSVLWTSGTYNEQFF
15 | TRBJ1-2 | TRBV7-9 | CASSLDRDGAAGYTF
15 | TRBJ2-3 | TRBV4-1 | CASSQDPLRTSLQYF
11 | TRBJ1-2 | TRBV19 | CASSRAYGYTF
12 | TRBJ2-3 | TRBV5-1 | CASTTGTDTQYF
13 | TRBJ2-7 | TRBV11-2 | CASRMTGFYEQYF
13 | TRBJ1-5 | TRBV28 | CASSPGTNQPQHF
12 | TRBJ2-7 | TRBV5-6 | CASSLGRYEQYF
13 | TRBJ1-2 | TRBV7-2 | CASSLGQNYGYTF
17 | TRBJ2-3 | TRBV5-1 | CASSLGDGGPNTDTQYF
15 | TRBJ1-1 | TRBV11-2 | CASSPFGTGSTEAFF
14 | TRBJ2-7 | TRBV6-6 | CASSLRDRTYEQYF
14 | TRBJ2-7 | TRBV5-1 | CASSPTSGTYEQYF
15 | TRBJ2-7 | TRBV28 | CASSDVSGRPYEQYF
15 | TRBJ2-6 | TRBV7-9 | CASTHRESGANVLTF
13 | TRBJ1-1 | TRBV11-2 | CASSMTGRREAFF
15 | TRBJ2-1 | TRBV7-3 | CASSIGLAAYNEQFF
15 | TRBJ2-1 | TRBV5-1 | CASSLVSGPYNEQFF
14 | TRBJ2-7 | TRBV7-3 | CASESGTGAYEQYF
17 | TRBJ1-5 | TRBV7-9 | CASSPRRGTGSNQPQHF
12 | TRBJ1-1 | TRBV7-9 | CASNALTGAAFF
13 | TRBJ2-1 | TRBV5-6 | CASSLGVLNEQFF
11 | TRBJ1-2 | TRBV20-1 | CSAQTGFGYTF
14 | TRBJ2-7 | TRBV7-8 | CASSPGGTIYEQYF
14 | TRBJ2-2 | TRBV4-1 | CASSHTGITGELFF
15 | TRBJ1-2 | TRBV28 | CASRSDVRGNYGYTF
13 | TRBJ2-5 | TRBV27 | CASRSGIQETQYF
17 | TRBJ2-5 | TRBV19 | CASSTSAGARISETQYF
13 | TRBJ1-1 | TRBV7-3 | CASSLMEDTEAFF
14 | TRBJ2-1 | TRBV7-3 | CASSPGLDHNEQFF
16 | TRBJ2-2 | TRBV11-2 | CASSLDKLVNTGELFF
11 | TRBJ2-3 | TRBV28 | CASSLRNTQYF
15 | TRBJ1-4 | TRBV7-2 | CASSLVTGKGEKLFF
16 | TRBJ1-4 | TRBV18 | CASSWTGPPYFEKLFF
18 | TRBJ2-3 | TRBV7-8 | CASSLSLLAGISTDTQYF
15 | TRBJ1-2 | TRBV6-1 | CASSVYRGGGYGYTF
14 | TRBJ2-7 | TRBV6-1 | CASRRLAGAYEQYF
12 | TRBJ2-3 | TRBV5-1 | CASSQAPDTQYF
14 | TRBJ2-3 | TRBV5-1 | CASSPGQGVDTQYF
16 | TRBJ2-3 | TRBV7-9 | CASSSVLAAGPDTQYF
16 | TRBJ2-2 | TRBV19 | CASSPLGQANTGELFF
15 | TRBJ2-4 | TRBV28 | CASSETGIAKNIQYF
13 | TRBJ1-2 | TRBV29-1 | CSVDTTGIYGYTF